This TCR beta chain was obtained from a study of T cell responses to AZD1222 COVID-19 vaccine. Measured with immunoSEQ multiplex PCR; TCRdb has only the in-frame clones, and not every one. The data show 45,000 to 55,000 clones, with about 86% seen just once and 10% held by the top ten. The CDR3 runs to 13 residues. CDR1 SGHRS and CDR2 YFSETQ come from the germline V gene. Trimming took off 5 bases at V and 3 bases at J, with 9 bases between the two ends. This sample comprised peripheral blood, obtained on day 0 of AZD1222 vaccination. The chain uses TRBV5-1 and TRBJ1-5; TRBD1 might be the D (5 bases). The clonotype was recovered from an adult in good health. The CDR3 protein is CASRSGNNQPQHF. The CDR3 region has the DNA TGCGCCAGCAGATCAGGGAACAATCAGCCCCAGCATTTT.